The 3 T cell receptor beta chains in this list originate from one sample, sequenced in a study of blood T cell repertoires in COVID-19. Repertoires were generated with immunoSEQ multiplex PCR, while TCRdb's copy carries only in-frame clones and drops some. The sample includes around 140,000 clones, about nine tenths of them seen just once. The sample was peripheral blood. The receptors derive from a human donor in a cohort sampled during active COVID-19.

The rearrangement links TRBV6-2 or TRBV6-3 to TRBJ1-2, with D unclear. Germline V CDR1 and CDR2: MNHEY, SVGEGT. Deletions cut 2 bases from V and 4 bases from J, with 17 bases between. The CDR3 totals 16 residues. The DNA for the CDR3 is TGTGCCAGCAGTTACCTCGTCGGCGGGGAGTCCTATGGCTACACCTTC. Protein product: CASSYLVGGESYGYTF.

The chain uses TRBV10-3 and TRBJ2-7; TRBD2 matches 9 bases. Trimming cost V 0 bases and J 5 bases; bases outside gene matches: 14. Germline-derived CDR1 and CDR2 are ENHRY and SYGVKD. CDR3 length: 18 amino acids. Here the CDR3 DNA reads TGTGCCATCAGTGAGTCGACTACCAGCGGGGGGCTGTTCGACGAGCAGTACTTC. Its translation: CAISESTTSGGLFDEQYF.

The sample holds one count of this clone. The V and J genes are TRBV9 and TRBJ1-2; 8 nucleotides match TRBD1. Germline values: CDR1 SGDLS, CDR2 YYNGEE. The CDR3 loop spans 15 amino acids. J gave up 2 bases and V 0 bases, and 3 bases lay outside the gene matches. The CDR3 DNA is TGTGCCAGCAGCGTAGAAGGACAGGGAAACTATGGCTACACCTTC. Residues: CASSVEGQGNYGYTF.